A selection of T cell receptor beta chains follows, all from one sample in a study of cytomegalovirus exposure and HLA in healthy donors. The repertoire was sequenced with immunoSEQ multiplex PCR; TCRdb's copy has only in-frame clones and lacks some. The table records 160,000 or so clones, 84% of them present only once. Material for sequencing was PBMCs. The receptor set was obtained from a man aged 50-60 years in good health and CMV-seropositive. Each CDR3 is given with its conserved first and last residue. Each record gives: V gene, J gene, clone size, D gene, CDR3 DNA, CDR3 protein. D genes are given only for firm matches. Size is omitted from some rows. Given values are once, few, many or a class for expanded clones.

V gene: TRBV5-1
J gene: TRBJ2-2
clone size: .
D gene: TRBD1
CDR3 DNA: TGCGCCAGCAGCTACGGGACAGGGGGACCCCCGCCGCGAGAGCTGTTTTTT
CDR3 protein: CASSYGTGGPPPRELFF

V gene: TRBV21-1
J gene: TRBJ2-7
clone size: .
D gene: .
CDR3 DNA: TGTGCCAGCTCCCAAAAGGGGTATCGGACCTACGAGCAGTACTTC
CDR3 protein: CASSQKGYRTYEQYF

V gene: TRBV11-2
J gene: TRBJ2-3
clone size: once
D gene: TRBD2
CDR3 DNA: TGTGCCAGCAGCTTAGAGGGGGGGGCAGATACGCAGTATTTT
CDR3 protein: CASSLEGGADTQYF

V gene: TRBV6-6
J gene: TRBJ1-5
clone size: .
D gene: .
CDR3 DNA: TGTGCCAGCAGGCCAGGTAGCAATCAGCCCCAGCATTTT
CDR3 protein: CASRPGSNQPQHF

V gene: TRBV6-1
J gene: TRBJ1-2
clone size: .
D gene: .
CDR3 DNA: TGTGCCAGCAGTGAGGGGACAAACTATGGCTACACCTTC
CDR3 protein: CASSEGTNYGYTF

V gene: TRBV27
J gene: TRBJ2-7
clone size: once
D gene: TRBD1
CDR3 DNA: TGTGCCAGCAGTATCGACAGGGCTCCCTACTACGAGCAGTACTTC
CDR3 protein: CASSIDRAPYYEQYF

V gene: TRBV2
J gene: TRBJ1-1
clone size: .
D gene: .
CDR3 DNA: TGTGCCAGTCTGAGGGACACTGAAGCTTTCTTT
CDR3 protein: CASLRDTEAFF

V gene: TRBV5-4
J gene: TRBJ2-3
clone size: .
D gene: TRBD2
CDR3 DNA: TGTGCCAGCAGCCCGGGACTAGCGAACACAGATACGCAGTATTTT
CDR3 protein: CASSPGLANTDTQYF

V gene: TRBV5-1
J gene: TRBJ2-3
clone size: .
D gene: .
CDR3 DNA: TGCGCCAGCAGCTTGGTCGGGGGAAGCACAGATACGCAGTATTTT
CDR3 protein: CASSLVGGSTDTQYF

V gene: TRBV27
J gene: TRBJ2-3
clone size: .
D gene: .
CDR3 DNA: TGTGCCAGCAGACACAGGGAGACTAGCACAGATACGCAGTATTTT
CDR3 protein: CASRHRETSTDTQYF

V gene: TRBV7-8
J gene: TRBJ1-5
clone size: once
D gene: TRBD1
CDR3 DNA: TGTGCCAGCAGCTTTGACAGGGGGAGGTTCCAGCCCCAGCATTTT
CDR3 protein: CASSFDRGRFQPQHF

V gene: TRBV11-2
J gene: TRBJ1-4
clone size: .
D gene: .
CDR3 DNA: TGTGCCAGCACCCGTGGGGCTCTAATACGAACTAATGAAAAACTGTTTTTT
CDR3 protein: CASTRGALIRTNEKLFF

V gene: TRBV7-6
J gene: TRBJ2-5
clone size: .
D gene: .
CDR3 DNA: TGTGCCAGCAGCTTGCAGGTAGAAGAGACCCAGTACTTC
CDR3 protein: CASSLQVEETQYF